A single sample is the source of the 13 T cell receptor beta chains below, sequenced in a study of OX40 agonist ivuxolimab in advanced cancers. TCRdb's table, derived via immunoSEQ multiplex PCR, lists solely in-frame clones and lacks some. The sample comprises 65,000 to 80,000 clones, around nine tenths of which are singletons, and under 0.85% rests with the top ten. The sample in question was CD4+ or CD8+ T cells sorted from blood, obtained in a trial of the OX40 agonist ivuxolimab. The receptors were gathered from an adult with an advanced solid tumor such as melanoma, head and neck, liver or kidney cancer.

The V call is TRBV7-8, the J call TRBJ1-2, with TRBD1 matching over 7 bases. Trimming removed 7 bases from V and 1 base from J; junction bases left unmatched: 12. The CDR3 sequence is 16 residues long. CDR1 is SGHVS, CDR2 FQNEAQ, per germline. CDR3 sequence reads: CASMGFGDRLNYGYTF. CDR3 bases: TGTGCCAGCATGGGGTTCGGGGACAGACTTAACTATGGCTACACCTTC.

The rearrangement joins TRBV2 to TRBJ1-6; TRBD1 agrees at 7 bases. This CDR3 region has 15 residues. CDR1 is SNHLY and CDR2 is FYNNEI in the germline V gene. The V gene end was trimmed by 7 bases and the J gene end by 10 bases; junction bases not matched to a gene: 13. The CDR3 loop reads CASNVDRSRGSPLHF. In DNA form, the CDR3 reads TGTGCCAGCAATGTGGACAGGTCCCGTGGGTCACCCCTCCACTTT.

V usage is TRBV4-1 and J usage is TRBJ2-3; 8 nucleotides match TRBD2. Looked up from germline, CDR1 is MGHRA and CDR2 is YSYEKL. The CDR3 has 19 residues. With 0 bases clipped from V and 3 bases from J, the junction kept 14 bases outside the gene matches. DNA for the CDR3: TGCGCCAGCAGCCAAGATTTCGGGGGGGCCGCCTCGGGTACAGATACGCAGTATTTT. As protein: CASSQDFGGAASGTDTQYF.

The chain employs TRBV11-2 and TRBJ2-1; 12 bases fit TRBD2. Germline V lookup: CDR1 SGHAT, CDR2 FQNNGV. Trimming at V came to 6 bases and at J to 2 bases, leaving 14 bases not matched to a gene. This CDR3 region has 19 residues. The CDR3 DNA sequence: TGTGCCAGCAGTTTCATGACTAGCGGGGGTTTTAAGGCCTACAATGAGCAGTTCTTC. Residues: CASSFMTSGGFKAYNEQFF.

This sequence joins TRBV5-1 and TRBJ2-3; 8 bases fit TRBD1. CDR1 and CDR2 (germline): SGHRS, YFSETQ. The CDR3 covers 17 residues. With 4 bases clipped from V and 3 bases from J, the junction kept 13 bases outside the gene matches. CDR3 amino acids: CASSPGGPGGRTDTQYF. CDR3 sequence (DNA): TGCGCCAGCAGCCCTGGGGGGCCAGGGGGCCGGACAGATACGCAGTATTTT.

V and J are TRBV4-2 and TRBJ2-7; 8 nucleotides match TRBD1. The V and J ends lost 4 bases and 3 bases, in that order; junction bases with no gene match: 8. The CDR3 has 15 residues. Per germline, CDR1 LGHNA and CDR2 YNFKEQ. The CDR3 reads CASSRGEGQGYEQYF. The CDR3 bases are TGTGCCAGCAGCCGGGGGGAAGGACAGGGCTACGAGCAGTACTTC.

The chain is built from TRBV5-4 and TRBJ2-5, with D unresolved. Per the germline V gene, CDR1 is SGHNT and CDR2 is YYREEE (reference sequence). Trimming took 4 bases from V and 2 from J, leaving 15 bases between them. The CDR3 covers 15 residues. The CDR3 bases are TGTGCCAGCAGCCTGGGAATGGGCGTACAAGAGACCCAGTACTTC. It is translated as CASSLGMGVQETQYF.

The chain couples TRBV27 to TRBJ2-7; 10 nucleotides align to TRBD1. The CDR3 is made up of 14 amino acids. Germline V lookup: CDR1 MNHEY, CDR2 SMNVEV (reference sequence). V lost 6 bases and J lost 2; bases outside the gene matches: 4. CDR3: CASRRTGGTYEQYF. The CDR3 coding sequence is TGTGCCAGCAGACGGACAGGGGGTACCTACGAGCAGTACTTC.

The rearrangement uses TRBV5-6 and TRBJ1-6, with D unresolved. The CDR3 length is 15 residues. Trimming cost V 6 bases and J 0 bases, with 10 bases left between them. Germline-derived CDR1 and CDR2 are SGHDT and YYEEEE. CDR3 protein: CASTVYSSYNSPLHF. In DNA form, the CDR3 reads TGTGCCAGCACTGTATATAGCTCCTATAATTCACCCCTCCACTTT.

This chain uses TRBV5-1 with TRBJ1-1; 11 bases are a match to TRBD1. The CDR3 covers 16 residues. CDR1 and CDR2 from the germline V gene are SGHRS and YFSETQ. J was trimmed by 8 bases and V by 2 bases; bases with no gene match: 11. CDR3 in DNA: TGCGCCAGCAGCTTCACCTCCGGGACAGGGGGTAACGAAGCTTTCTTT. Translation: CASSFTSGTGGNEAFF.

The CDR3 sequence is CASSLGGRVEETQYF. For the CDR3, the DNA is TGTGCCAGCAGCCTGGGGGGCAGGGTAGAAGAGACCCAGTACTTC. V and J are TRBV7-9 and TRBJ2-5, with D perhaps assigned TRBD1 or TRBD2 (6 bases each). The V gene lost 5 bases and the J gene lost 3 bases, with 16 bases spanning the gap. This CDR3 is built from 15 residues. Germline CDR1 is SEHNR and CDR2 is FQNEAQ (reference sequence). The full variable domain, with the rest looked up from reference TRBV7-9 and TRBJ2-5, is DTGVSQNPRHKITKRGQNVTFRCDPISEHNRLYWYRQTLGQGPEFLTYFQNEAQLEKSRLLSDRFSAERPKGSFSTLEIQRTEQGDSAMYLCASSLGGRVEETQYFGPGTRLLVL.

V gene TRBV5-1 combines with J gene TRBJ1-1, with 9 bases that match TRBD1. The CDR3 is 13 amino acids. The V and J ends lost 4 bases and 7 bases, in that order; junction bases with no gene match: 5. Germline V gives CDR1 SGHRS, CDR2 YFSETQ. As DNA, the CDR3 is TGCGCCAGCAGCCAGAACAGGGGGCTTGAAGCTTTCTTT. It yields the protein CASSQNRGLEAFF.

The chain uses TRBV29-1 and TRBJ1-1; TRBD1 matches at 8 bases. V gave up 4 bases and J gave up 2 bases; unmatched junction bases: 3. Germline CDR1 is SQVTM and CDR2 is ANQGSEA. This CDR3 has 13 residues. CDR3 residues: CSVVGTGNTEAFF. As DNA, the CDR3 is TGCAGCGTTGTCGGGACAGGAAACACTGAAGCTTTCTTT. The complete variable domain, with remaining parts taken from reference TRBV29-1 and TRBJ1-1, reads SAVISQKPSRDICQRGTSLTIQCQVDSQVTMMFWYRQQPGQSLTLIATANQGSEATYESGFVIDKFPISRPNLTFSTLTVSNMSPEDSSIYLCSVVGTGNTEAFFGQGTRLTVV.